A single sample gave rise to the 20 T cell receptor gamma chains below, sequenced in a study of gamma-delta chains in newborns, infants, children. TCRdb made new clone calls on the reads using CATT. The sample includes 2,500 to 3,500 gamma-chain clones, 20% to 30% seen only once; the top ten take around 20%. Sequencing was performed on blood. These receptors came from a child who was a newborn, infant or young child, either healthy, febrile or measles-vaccinated (not recorded which).

The V call is TRGV9, the J call TRGJ1 or TRGJ2. V lost 4 bases, J lost 7 bases, and 4 bases stayed unmatched. In germline, CDR1 is GITISATS, CDR2 ISYDGTV (reference sequence). The CDR3 is 11 residues long. DNA of the CDR3: TGTGCCTTGTGGGATCACTATAAGAAACTCTTT. Translation: CALWDHYKKLF.

By share, this clone ranks as medium-sized. A much more abundant neighbour one base away suggests this may be a read error. The sample holds other DNA sequences that translate to the same CDR3. J is TRGJP and V is TRGV9. Per the germline V gene, CDR1 is GITISATS and CDR2 is ISYDGTV (reference sequence). The J segment lost 6 bases and the V segment lost 2 bases, leaving 1 base of the junction unmatched. This CDR3 contains 15 residues. CDR3 DNA: TGTGCCTTGTGGGAGGGAGAGTTGGGCAAAAAAATCAAGGTATTT. Its translation: CALWEGELGKKIKVF.

As concerns this clone: Other DNA sequences of this sample code for an identical CDR3. V and J are TRGV9 and TRGJP. The CDR3 has 17 amino acids. Unmatched junction bases numbered 4, after V lost 0 bases and J lost 5 bases. Germline V lookup: CDR1 GITISATS, CDR2 ISYDGTV (reference sequence). The CDR3 here is CALWEVMEELGKKIKVF. The CDR3 DNA follows: TGTGCCTTGTGGGAGGTGATGGAAGAGTTGGGCAAAAAAATCAAGGTATTT.

With respect to this clone: A read error may be the cause here, since a much bigger clone is one base away. As DNA, the CDR3 is TGTGCCTGGTGGGAGGAGAAACAAGAGTTGGGCAAAAAAATCAAGGTATTT. Protein product: CAWWEEKQELGKKIKVF. This chain joins TRGV9 and TRGJP. The length of the CDR3 is 17 residues. CDR1 and CDR2 (germline): GITISATS, ISYDGTV (reference sequence).

This clone was picked up one time. This could be a read error, since a much larger clone is one nucleotide away. The gene calls are TRGV9 and TRGJ1 or TRGJ2. Germline lookup yields CDR1 GITISATS and CDR2 ISYDGTV (reference sequence). V gave up 0 bases and J gave up 8 bases; unmatched junction bases: 4. There are 12 residues in the CDR3. The CDR3 loop reads CALWEVRDKKLF. CDR3 nucleotide sequence: TGTGCCTTGTGGGAGGTGCGTGATAAGAAACTCTTT.

The CDR3 nucleotides are TGTGCCTTGTGGGAGACAACATCAGAGTTGGGCAAAAAAATCAAGGTATTT. This sequence encodes CALWETTSELGKKIKVF. The chain combines TRGV9 with TRGJP. This CDR3 has 17 amino acids. Germline lookup yields CDR1 GITISATS and CDR2 ISYDGTV (reference sequence). Trimming took 3 bases from V and 6 from J; bases not matched to a gene: 8.

Concerning this clone itself: This DNA's translation differs at residue 8 from TCRdb's protein, which comes from a much larger clone; a read error is likely, and the protein shown is translated from the DNA. The rearrangement joins TRGV9 to TRGJP. The CDR3 sequence is 16 residues long. Looked up from germline, CDR1 is GITISATS and CDR2 is ISYDGTV (reference sequence). The CDR3 loop is CALWEKQGLGKKIKVF. Here the CDR3 DNA reads TGTGCCTTGTGGGAGAAACAAGGGTTGGGCAAAAAAATCAAGGTATTT.

This clone appeared a few times. The chain couples TRGV4 to TRGJ1 or TRGJ2. This CDR3 spans 12 amino acids. Germline CDR1 and CDR2: EGSTGY and YDSYTSSV. The J segment lost 0 bases and the V segment lost 4 bases, leaving 0 bases of the junction unmatched. CDR3 loop: CATWENYYKKLF. The CDR3 DNA reads TGTGCCACCTGGGAGAATTATTATAAGAAACTCTTT.

This clone is medium-sized within its sample. A single base separates this from a much larger clone, so it may be a read error. This sample also contains other DNA sequences that code for the same CDR3. The chain combines TRGV9 with TRGJP. J was trimmed by 5 bases and V by 1 base; bases with no gene match: 2. Germline values: CDR1 GITISATS, CDR2 ISYDGTV (reference sequence). The CDR3 covers 16 residues. CDR3 in DNA: TGTGCCTTGTGGGAGGTAAAAGAGTTGGGCAAAAAAATCAAGGTATTT. Amino acid sequence: CALWEVKELGKKIKVF.

There are a few counts of this clone. A much larger clone lies one base from this, so it may be a read error. Other DNA sequences in this sample translate to the same CDR3. The chain recombines TRGV9 with TRGJP. The CDR3 spans 17 residues. The V gene end was trimmed by 0 bases and the J gene end by 6 bases; junction bases not matched to a gene: 5. CDR1 and CDR2 from the germline V gene are GITISATS and ISYDGTV (reference sequence). CDR3 sequence (DNA): TGTGCCTTGTGGGAGGTGTTGGGAGAGTTGGGCAAAAAAATCAAGGTATTT. Translation: CALWEVLGELGKKIKVF.

In its sample, this clone is medium-sized (0.01 to 0.1%). Different DNA sequences within this sample yield the same CDR3. The genes are TRGV9 and TRGJP. The trim removed 0 bases at V and 5 bases at J, leaving 4 bases unmatched. This CDR3 contains 17 residues. The germline V gene encodes CDR1 GITISATS and CDR2 ISYDGTV (reference sequence). This chain's CDR3 is CALWEVQEELGKKIKVF. DNA of the CDR3: TGTGCCTTGTGGGAGGTGCAAGAAGAGTTGGGCAAAAAAATCAAGGTATTT.

Worth noting for this clone: Germline and junction disagree at one end, which may indicate a read error. The same CDR3 arises from other DNA sequences in this sample as well. The rearrangement joins TRGV9 to TRGJ1 or TRGJ2. The CDR3 is made up of 11 amino acids. Germline V lookup: CDR1 GITISATS, CDR2 ISYDGTV (reference sequence). The CDR3 is CALWEVQKKLF. In DNA form, the CDR3 reads TGTGCCCTGTGGGAGGTGCAAAAGAAACTCTTC.

This clone has more than one count but fewer than ten. The rearrangement links TRGV9 to TRGJ1 or TRGJ2. V dropped 5 bases and J dropped 3; count of bases not matched to a gene: 10. The germline V gene encodes CDR1 GITISATS and CDR2 ISYDGTV (reference sequence). This CDR3 spans 14 amino acids. The CDR3 sequence: CALWAPLFYYKKLF. CDR3 sequence (DNA): TGTGCCTTGTGGGCGCCTCTCTTTTATTATAAGAAACTCTTT.

This chain joins TRGV9 and TRGJP. Unmatched junction bases numbered 8, after V lost 2 bases and J lost 7 bases. Germline assignment: CDR1 GITISATS and CDR2 ISYDGTV (reference sequence). This CDR3 region has 17 residues. The CDR3 nucleotides read TGTGCCTTGTGGGAGGAAAAACATGAGTTGGGCAAAAAAATCAAGGTATTT. Residues: CALWEEKHELGKKIKVF.

By sample fraction, this clone is medium-sized. The chain couples TRGV2 to TRGJ1 or TRGJ2. CDR1 and CDR2 (germline): EGSNGY, YDSYNSKV. CDR3 length: 15 residues. The junction had 10 bases not matched to a gene; V was cut back by 3 bases and J by 2 bases. CDR3 sequence (DNA): TGTGCCACCTGGGACTACCAAGGGGATTATTATAAGAAACTCTTT. Translated, it gives CATWDYQGDYYKKLF.

The chain carries TRGV2 and TRGJP2. Trimming took 1 base from V and 9 from J; bases not matched to a gene: 2. This CDR3 comprises 12 residues. Germline V CDR1 and CDR2: EGSNGY, YDSYNSKV. The CDR3 protein is CATWDGHWIKTF. CDR3 nucleotide sequence: TGTGCCACCTGGGACGGACATTGGATCAAGACGTTT.

The chain combines TRGV9 with TRGJ1 or TRGJ2. Germline V gene data show CDR1 as GITISATS and CDR2 as ISYDGTV (reference sequence). With 3 bases clipped from V and 5 bases from J, the junction kept 10 bases outside the gene matches. The CDR3 has 14 amino acids. The chain's CDR3 is CALWEPRANYKKLF. CDR3 coding DNA: TGTGCCTTGTGGGAGCCGAGAGCTAATTATAAGAAACTCTTT.

This clone is categorized as medium-sized. Other DNA variants within this sample encode the same CDR3. This chain links TRGV9 with TRGJP. The CDR3 sequence is 17 residues long. Germline V gene sequence: CDR1 GITISATS, CDR2 ISYDGTV (reference sequence). V lost 0 bases and J lost 9; bases outside the gene matches: 8. The CDR3 loop reads CALWEVEVRLGKKIKVF. The CDR3 DNA is TGTGCCTTGTGGGAGGTGGAGGTTCGGTTGGGCAAAAAAATCAAGGTATTT.

Remarks on this clone: The sample has other DNA sequences that encode this CDR3 too. This chain uses TRGV9 with TRGJP. V shed 1 base, J shed 9 bases, and the junction held 6 bases outside the gene matches. The V gene's germline CDR1 is GITISATS and CDR2 ISYDGTV (reference sequence). The CDR3 loop spans 16 amino acids. The CDR3 coding sequence is TGTGCCTTGTGGGAGGTTCAGGTGTTGGGCAAAAAAATCAAGGTATTT. It encodes CALWEVQVLGKKIKVF.

This clone was seen a handful of times. V is TRGV9 and J is TRGJ1 or TRGJ2. Germline lookup yields CDR1 GITISATS and CDR2 ISYDGTV (reference sequence). The CDR3 has 13 amino acids. V was pared by 1 base and J by 2 bases, with 2 bases of the junction left unmatched. The CDR3 coding sequence is TGTGCCTTGTGGGAGGTCGATTATTATAAGAAACTCTTT. Protein product: CALWEVDYYKKLF.